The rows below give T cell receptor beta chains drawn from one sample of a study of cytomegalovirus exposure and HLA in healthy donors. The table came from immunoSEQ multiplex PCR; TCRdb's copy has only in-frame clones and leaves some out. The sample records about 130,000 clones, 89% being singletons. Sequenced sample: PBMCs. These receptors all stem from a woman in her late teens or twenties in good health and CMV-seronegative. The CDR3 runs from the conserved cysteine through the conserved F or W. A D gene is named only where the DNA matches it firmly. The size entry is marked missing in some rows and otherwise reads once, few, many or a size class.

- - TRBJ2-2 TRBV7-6 TGTGCCAGCAGCTTTTTAGGAGTTGAGAACACCGGGGAGCTGTTTTTT CASSFLGVENTGELFF
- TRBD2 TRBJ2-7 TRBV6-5 TGTGCCAGCAGTACAAGGACTAGCGGCTACGAGCAGTACTTC CASSTRTSGYEQYF
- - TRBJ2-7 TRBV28 TGTGCCAGCAGGCGCCGTAGAGGGTCGTACTACGAGCAGTACTTC CASRRRRGSYYEQYF
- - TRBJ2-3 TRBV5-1 TGCGCCAGCAGCGAGGAGGGCACAGATACGCAGTATTTT CASSEEGTDTQYF
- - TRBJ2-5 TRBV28 TGTGCCAGCAGTCCCCAGAGGTGGCAAGAGACCCAGTACTTC CASSPQRWQETQYF
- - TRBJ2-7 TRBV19 TGTGCCAGCCGCAGTCAAGACAGCTCCTACGAGCAGTACTTC CASRSQDSSYEQYF
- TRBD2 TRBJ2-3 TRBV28 TGTGCCAGCACCCTCGAGCTAGCGGGGCCGAGCTACACAGATACGCAGTATTTT CASTLELAGPSYTDTQYF
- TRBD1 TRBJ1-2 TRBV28 TGTGCCAGCAGTCCGAACAGGGGACAGGGGGACTATGGCTACACCTTC CASSPNRGQGDYGYTF
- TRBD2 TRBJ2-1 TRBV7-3 TGTGCCAGCAGCTTTCTAGCGGGAGGGGAGCAGTTCTTC CASSFLAGGEQFF
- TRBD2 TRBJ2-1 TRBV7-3 TGTGCCAGCAGCCCCCGGGGGGGGGAGCAGTTCTTC CASSPRGGEQFF
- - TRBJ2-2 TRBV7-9 TGTGCCAGCAGCCTCCTGACAGCGAACACCGGGGAGCTGTTTTTT CASSLLTANTGELFF
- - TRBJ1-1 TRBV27 TGTGCCAGCAGGACAGCCTTGAACACTGAAGCTTTCTTT CASRTALNTEAFF
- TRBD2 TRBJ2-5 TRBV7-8 TGTGCCAGCAGCTTTGTCGGGAGGGGGGACGAGACCCAGTACTTC CASSFVGRGDETQYF
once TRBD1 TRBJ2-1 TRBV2 TGTGCCAGCAGCAGGACAGGGGCGAATGAGCAGTTCTTC CASSRTGANEQFF
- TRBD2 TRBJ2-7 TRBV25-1 TGTGCCAGCAGTGAATCGTTAGCGGGAGTGATTGCCTACGAGCAGTACTTC CASSESLAGVIAYEQYF
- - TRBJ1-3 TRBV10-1 TGCGCCAGCAGTGACGGCTCTGGAAACACCATATATTTT CASSDGSGNTIYF
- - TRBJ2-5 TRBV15 TGTGCCACCAGCAGGGACTACCAGCGCCCGGCCCAGTACTTC CATSRDYQRPAQYF
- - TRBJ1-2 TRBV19 TGTGCCAGTAGGTACGGAGGCTCGGGAAACGGCTACACCTTC CASRYGGSGNGYTF
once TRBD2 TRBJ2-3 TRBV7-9 TGTGCCAGCAGCTTATCTTCGGATAGCGGGATTACAGATACGCAGTATTTT CASSLSSDSGITDTQYF
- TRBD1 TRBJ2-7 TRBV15 TGTGCCACCAGCAACCCAGGGGGACCTCTAGGGGAGCAGTACTTC CATSNPGGPLGEQYF
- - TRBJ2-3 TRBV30 TGTGCCTGGAGTCCCCTAGCGATCACAGATACGCAGTATTTT CAWSPLAITDTQYF
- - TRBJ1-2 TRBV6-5 TGTGCCAGCACCTTAGGCATACAGTATGGCTACACCTTC CASTLGIQYGYTF
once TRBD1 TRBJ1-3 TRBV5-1 TGCGCCAGCAGCCCCACAGGGGGCTCTGGAAACACCATATATTTT CASSPTGGSGNTIYF
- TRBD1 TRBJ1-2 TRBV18 TGTGCCAGCTCATCGGGACAGCTACCAACCTATGGCTACACCTTC CASSSGQLPTYGYTF
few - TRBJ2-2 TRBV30 TGTGCCGCGAGACTAGTCATGAGATCGGGGGAGCTGTTTTTT CAARLVMRSGELFF
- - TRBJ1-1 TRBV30 TGTGCCTACAACAATGGGGGGATGAACACTGAAGCTTTCTTT CAYNNGGMNTEAFF
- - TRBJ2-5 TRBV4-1 TGCGCCAGCAGCCAACATGGGTCGGGGGAGACCCAGTACTTC CASSQHGSGETQYF
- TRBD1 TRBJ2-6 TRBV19 TGTGCCAGTCAACACAGGGGGCCACGCTCTGGGGCCAACGTCCTGACTTTC CASQHRGPRSGANVLTF
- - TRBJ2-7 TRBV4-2 TGTGCCAGCAGCCACTCAAGGGGCGTGGCAAGCTCCTACGAGCAGTACTTC CASSHSRGVASSYEQYF
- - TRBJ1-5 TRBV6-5 TGTGCCAGCAGTTACGCCACAGGGAATCAGCCCCAGCATTTT CASSYATGNQPQHF
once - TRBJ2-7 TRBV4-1 TGCGCCAGCAGCCACCCTGAAAGGAGATTCTCCTACGAGCAGTACTTC CASSHPERRFSYEQYF
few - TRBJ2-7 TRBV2 TGTGCCAGCAGTGAGGGCTCACTCTCCTACGAGCAGTACTTC CASSEGSLSYEQYF
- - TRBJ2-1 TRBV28 TGTGCCAGCAGTTTGGGCCAGGGGGAGCAGTTCTTC CASSLGQGEQFF
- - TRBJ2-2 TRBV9 TGTGCCAGCAGCATTCCCAGGGGACCGAACACCGGGGAGCTGTTTTTT CASSIPRGPNTGELFF
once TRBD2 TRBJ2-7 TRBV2 TGTGCCAGCAGGAACTTTAGCGGGAGTAGGAAGAACGAGCAGTACTTC CASRNFSGSRKNEQYF
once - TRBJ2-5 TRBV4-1 TGCGCCAGCAGTCCCTCTCCCTTAAAGACCCAGTACTTC CASSPSPLKTQYF
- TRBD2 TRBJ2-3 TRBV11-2 TGTGCCAGCAGCGGTACTAGCGGAGCCATGATCCACGGGGTGCAGTATTTT CASSGTSGAMIHGVQYF
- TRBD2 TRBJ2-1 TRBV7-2 TGTGCCAGCAGCCTGGGGGGGGATTACAATGAGCAGTTCTTC CASSLGGDYNEQFF
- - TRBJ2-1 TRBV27 TGTGCCAGCATCCCTTGGGCGGGGGCTTATTACAATGAGCAGTTCTTC CASIPWAGAYYNEQFF
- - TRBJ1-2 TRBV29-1 TGCAGCGTTGACCAGCATACGGGGGGAGCAGGGGGCTACACCTTC CSVDQHTGGAGGYTF
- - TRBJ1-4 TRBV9 TGTGCCAGCAGCGTAACGGGACTGAGTAATGAAAAACTGTTTTTT CASSVTGLSNEKLFF
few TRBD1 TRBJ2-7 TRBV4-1 TGCGCCAGCAGTCGGACGACAGGGTTGGGTGAGCAGTACTTC CASSRTTGLGEQYF